This passage covers 3 T cell receptor beta chains from one sample sequenced in a study of T cell responses to AZD1222 COVID-19 vaccine. Clones were sequenced by immunoSEQ multiplex PCR, and TCRdb holds only the in-frame ones, with some missing. The sample shows over 200,000 clones, about 95% of them seen only once. The sequenced sample was peripheral blood, obtained 28 days after the second dose of the MenACWY control vaccine. These TCRs come from an adult who received the MenACWY meningococcal vaccine as a control.

Here the CDR3 DNA reads TGTGCCAGCAGCTTGACCGCCGGGACAGGGGGATTCGGCTACACCTTC. It specifies CASSLTAGTGGFGYTF. V usage is TRBV7-2 and J usage is TRBJ1-2; TRBD1 aligns across 11 bases. CDR3 size: 16 residues. CDR1 and CDR2 from the germline V gene are SGHTA and FQGNSA. J was trimmed by 8 bases and V by 3 bases; bases with no gene match: 11.

CDR3 coding DNA: TGCGCCAGCAGCTTGGGGGCCGTCGGCTCCTATGGCTACACCTTC. Encoded protein: CASSLGAVGSYGYTF. The rearrangement links TRBV5-1 to TRBJ1-2; the D is unclear. The ends were cut back, 0 bases at V and 4 bases at J, with 13 bases in the middle. Germline V gene sequence: CDR1 SGHRS, CDR2 YFSETQ. The CDR3 is 15 amino acids.

The chain joins TRBV19 to TRBJ1-1, with a weak D call TRBD1 (6 bases). This CDR3 spans 14 amino acids. V was trimmed by 4 bases and J by 1 base, leaving 10 bases between them. The germline CDR1 and CDR2 sequences are LNHDA and SQIVND (reference sequence). CDR3 loop: CASSTGHPNTEAFF. CDR3 in DNA: TGTGCCAGTAGTACGGGACACCCGAACACTGAAGCTTTCTTT.